The rows below give T cell receptor beta chains drawn from one sample of a study of shared clonotypes between healthy human individuals. The method was immunoSEQ multiplex PCR; TCRdb's version includes in-frame clones alone and lacks a portion of them. The repertoire holds about 480,000 clones, with nearly 80% as singletons. The sequenced sample consisted of PBMCs. These receptors originate from a woman in her 40s in good health. Some clones in this sample may be carry-over from other donors' samples. CDR3s include the opening cysteine and the closing phenylalanine or tryptophan. The D gene is left open where the match is weak. The size entry is marked missing in some rows and otherwise reads once, few, many or a size class.

D gene	CDR3 length	V gene	J gene	clone size	CDR3 protein	CDR3 DNA
NA	15	TRBV4-3	TRBJ2-5	NA	CASSRGDRNQETQYF	TGCGCCAGCAGCCGAGGAGACAGAAACCAAGAGACCCAGTACTTC
NA	16	TRBV19	TRBJ2-6	NA	CASSIGRNSGANVLTF	TGTGCCAGTAGTATAGGACGCAACTCTGGGGCCAACGTCCTGACTTTC
TRBD1	16	TRBV10-3	TRBJ1-2	NA	CAISDPPGQGTYGYTF	TGTGCCATCAGTGACCCTCCCGGACAGGGGACCTATGGCTACACCTTC
TRBD2	15	TRBV11-2	TRBJ2-1	once	CASNNRLAGVNEQFF	TGTGCCAGCAACAACCGACTAGCGGGAGTCAATGAGCAGTTCTTC
NA	14	TRBV5-1	TRBJ2-7	NA	CASSPLGGIYEQYF	TGCGCCAGCAGCCCTCTAGGGGGAATTTACGAGCAGTACTTC
TRBD1	17	TRBV7-3	TRBJ1-1	once	CASSSRDRGRLDTEAFF	TGTGCCAGCAGCAGCCGGGACAGGGGGCGCCTAGACACTGAAGCTTTCTTT
TRBD1	14	TRBV30	TRBJ1-5	NA	CAWSFTGGLQPQHF	TGTGCCTGGAGTTTCACAGGGGGCCTTCAGCCCCAGCATTTT
NA	16	TRBV7-3	TRBJ2-1	NA	CASSKGAGDGWAEQFF	TGTGCCAGCAGTAAGGGGGCGGGAGACGGTTGGGCGGAGCAGTTCTTC
TRBD2	15	TRBV28	TRBJ2-7	NA	CAVEHSGRSSYEQYF	TGTGCCGTGGAACATAGCGGGAGGAGCTCCTACGAGCAGTACTTC
TRBD1	13	TRBV14	TRBJ2-7	NA	CASSHDRAREQYF	TGTGCCAGCAGCCACGACAGGGCCCGCGAGCAGTACTTC
NA	14	TRBV30	TRBJ2-7	NA	CACYETGSSYEQYF	TGTGCCTGTTATGAAACAGGGAGCTCCTACGAGCAGTACTTC
TRBD1	14	TRBV2	TRBJ2-7	NA	CASSPTGTPYEQYF	TGTGCCAGCAGCCCGACAGGGACACCCTACGAGCAGTACTTC
NA	13	TRBV5-1	TRBJ2-1	NA	CASSLEAVDEQFF	TGCGCCAGCAGCTTGGAGGCAGTCGATGAGCAGTTCTTC
NA	15	TRBV5-4	TRBJ1-2	NA	CASSFRDQLTYGYTF	TGTGCCAGCAGCTTTAGGGACCAATTAACATATGGCTACACCTTC
NA	17	TRBV4-1	TRBJ1-1	many	CASSQVGARGQDTEAFF	TGCGCCAGCAGCCAAGTAGGGGCCCGGGGGCAGGACACTGAAGCTTTCTTT
TRBD1	15	TRBV30	TRBJ1-5	few	CAWSPDRVLNQPQHF	TGTGCCTGGAGTCCCGACAGGGTGCTCAATCAGCCCCAGCATTTT
TRBD1	16	TRBV7-9	TRBJ2-1	once	CASSLATGVSYNEQFF	TGTGCCAGCAGCTTAGCAACAGGGGTCTCCTACAATGAGCAGTTCTTC
NA	16	TRBV7-9	TRBJ2-3	NA	CASSLLESVISDTQYF	TGTGCCAGCAGTTTACTAGAATCCGTAATATCAGATACGCAGTATTTT
TRBD1	16	TRBV7-2	TRBJ2-2	NA	CASSPQGAGRTGELFF	TGTGCCAGCAGCCCTCAGGGGGCAGGGCGCACCGGGGAGCTGTTTTTT
TRBD2	17	TRBV7-2	TRBJ2-1	NA	CASRPTPLAGVSNEQFF	TGTGCCAGCAGGCCAACCCCCCTAGCGGGAGTATCGAATGAGCAGTTCTTC
NA	11	TRBV10-2	TRBJ1-5	many	CASGYNQPQHF	TGCGCCAGCGGGTACAATCAGCCCCAGCATTTT
NA	12	TRBV30	TRBJ1-6	NA	CAWSIQVSPLHF	TGTGCCTGGAGTATACAGGTATCACCCCTCCACTTT
TRBD2	16	TRBV5-1	TRBJ2-7	NA	CASSPRTSGRSYEQYF	TGCGCCAGCAGCCCCAGGACTAGCGGGAGGAGCTACGAGCAGTACTTC
TRBD2	15	TRBV19	TRBJ2-5	NA	CASSKTSGRTETQYF	TGTGCCAGTAGTAAGACTAGCGGGAGAACGGAGACCCAGTACTTC
NA	14	TRBV30	TRBJ1-3	NA	CAWSAGGAGNTIYF	TGTGCCTGGAGTGCTGGAGGGGCTGGAAACACCATATATTTT
NA	13	TRBV27	TRBJ2-7	NA	CASSLGWAYEQYF	TGTGCCAGCAGTTTGGGCTGGGCCTACGAGCAGTACTTC
NA	16	TRBV4-1	TRBJ2-7	NA	CASSPLGRLGAREQYF	TGCGCCAGCAGCCCCCTCGGACGGCTCGGGGCGCGGGAGCAGTACTTC
NA	13	TRBV18	TRBJ2-7	few	CASSPGAVYEQYF	TGTGCCAGCTCACCCGGGGCAGTCTACGAGCAGTACTTC
TRBD1	14	TRBV29-1	TRBJ2-7	NA	CSVGRRDRAYEQYF	TGCAGCGTTGGCCGCCGGGACAGGGCCTACGAGCAGTACTTC
TRBD1	19	TRBV14	TRBJ2-7	NA	CASSQGAPYDRGSSYEQYF	TGTGCCAGCAGCCAAGGGGCCCCCTATGACAGGGGGAGCTCCTACGAGCAGTACTTC
NA	14	TRBV5-1	TRBJ1-1	few	CASSPREGNTEAFF	TGCGCCAGCAGCCCCAGGGAGGGGAACACTGAAGCTTTCTTT
NA	16	TRBV15	TRBJ2-6	many	CATSRGGARGANVLTF	TGTGCCACCAGCAGAGGAGGGGCGCGTGGGGCCAACGTCCTGACTTTC
TRBD2	11	TRBV20-1	TRBJ2-1	NA	CSAKKAGGVIF	TGCAGTGCAAAAAAAGCGGGAGGCGTTATCTTC
NA	12	TRBV6-5	TRBJ2-7	NA	CASSPPNGKQYF	TGTGCCAGCAGCCCCCCTAACGGGAAGCAGTACTTC
TRBD1	15	TRBV5-6	TRBJ1-4	NA	CASSFRGRLGEKLFF	TGTGCCAGCAGCTTCAGGGGGCGGTTAGGAGAAAAACTGTTTTTT
NA	13	TRBV28	TRBJ1-5	NA	CASRLDKNQPQHF	TGTGCCAGCAGGTTAGACAAGAATCAGCCCCAGCATTTT
NA	14	TRBV5-1	TRBJ2-1	few	CASSQGTVYNEQFF	TGCGCCAGCAGCCAAGGGACGGTTTACAATGAGCAGTTCTTC
NA	14	TRBV2	TRBJ2-7	once	CASSEYGETYEQYF	TGTGCCAGCAGTGAATACGGGGAAACCTACGAGCAGTACTTC
NA	14	TRBV6-1	TRBJ2-7	many	CASSEEGPTYEQYF	TGTGCCAGCAGTGAAGAGGGCCCTACCTACGAGCAGTACTTC
NA	15	TRBV19	TRBJ1-1	once	CASTQTGHMNTEAFF	TGTGCCAGTACCCAGACAGGACACATGAACACTGAAGCTTTCTTT
NA	13	TRBV19	TRBJ1-5	NA	CASSMGLSAPQHF	TGTGCCAGTAGTATGGGCCTTAGCGCGCCCCAGCATTTT
NA	14	TRBV7-2	TRBJ2-3	NA	CARSGTSWPDTQYF	TGTGCCAGATCCGGGACATCATGGCCAGATACGCAGTATTTT
NA	16	TRBV4-2	TRBJ2-3	NA	CASSQDQAGGQDTQYF	TGTGCCAGCAGCCAAGATCAGGCCGGCGGGCAGGATACGCAGTATTTT
NA	12	TRBV7-9	TRBJ2-1	NA	CASSSQGNEQFF	TGTGCCAGCAGCTCGCAGGGGAATGAGCAGTTCTTC
NA	14	TRBV7-3	TRBJ2-1	NA	CASSPGQTYNEQFF	TGTGCCAGCAGCCCTGGGCAGACCTACAATGAGCAGTTCTTC
TRBD2	13	TRBV6-1	TRBJ2-7	NA	CASHLAGGYEQYF	TGTGCCAGCCATCTAGCGGGTGGCTACGAGCAGTACTTC
TRBD2	15	TRBV7-2	TRBJ2-7	NA	CASSWGLAGAYEQYF	TGTGCCAGCAGTTGGGGACTAGCGGGGGCCTACGAGCAGTACTTC
NA	15	TRBV11-2	TRBJ2-7	NA	CASSHNVETAYEQYF	TGTGCCAGCAGCCACAACGTTGAGACAGCCTACGAGCAGTACTTC
NA	13	TRBV5-8	TRBJ1-3	NA	CASSSGTGNTIYF	TGTGCCAGCAGCTCCGGGACAGGAAACACCATATATTTT
TRBD2	14	TRBV27	TRBJ2-7	NA	CASSLSGRGYEQYF	TGTGCCAGCAGTTTAAGCGGGAGAGGATACGAGCAGTACTTC
NA	13	TRBV5-4	TRBJ2-1	NA	CASSLNSPNEQFF	TGTGCCAGCAGCTTGAACTCCCCCAATGAGCAGTTCTTC